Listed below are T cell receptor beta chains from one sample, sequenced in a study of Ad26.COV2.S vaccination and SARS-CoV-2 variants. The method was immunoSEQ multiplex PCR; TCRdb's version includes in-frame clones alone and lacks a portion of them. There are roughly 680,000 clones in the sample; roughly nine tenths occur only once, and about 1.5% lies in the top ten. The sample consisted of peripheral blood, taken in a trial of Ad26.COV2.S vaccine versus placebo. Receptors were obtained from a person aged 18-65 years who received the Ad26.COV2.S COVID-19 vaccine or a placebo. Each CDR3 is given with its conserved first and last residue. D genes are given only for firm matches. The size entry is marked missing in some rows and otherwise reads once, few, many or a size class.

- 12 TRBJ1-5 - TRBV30 TGTGCCTGGAGTGTAGGGAGCCAGCCCCAGCATTTT CAWSVGSQPQHF
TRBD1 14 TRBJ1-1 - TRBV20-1 TGCAGTGCTAGTAGCCCGGACAGGGTGACTGAAGCTTTCTTT CSASSPDRVTEAFF
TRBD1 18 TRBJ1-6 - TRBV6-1 TGTGCCAGCAGTGAATATCGTGGTGAGGGACAGGGTAATTCACCCCTCCACTTT CASSEYRGEGQGNSPLHF
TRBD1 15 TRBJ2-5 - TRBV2 TGTGCCAGCTTACGCCCGACAGGGGAAGCAGAGACCCAGTACTTC CASLRPTGEAETQYF
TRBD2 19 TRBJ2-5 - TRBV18 TGTGCCAGCTCCCCCCAAAGGCCTACTAGCGGGGGACTCCAAGAGACCCAGTACTTC CASSPQRPTSGGLQETQYF
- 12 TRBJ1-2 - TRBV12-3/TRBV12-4 TGTGCCAGCAGTTTTGCGGATTATGGCTACACCTTC CASSFADYGYTF
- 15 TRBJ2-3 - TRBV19 TGTGCCAGTAGTAAAGGGCGGGGAGGCACAGATACGCAGTATTTT CASSKGRGGTDTQYF
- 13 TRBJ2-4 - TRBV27 TGTGCCAGCAGTTTAACCGGGATAAACATTCAGTACTTC CASSLTGINIQYF
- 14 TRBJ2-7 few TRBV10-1 TGCGCCAGCAGTGAGTCGTACGGACCCTACGAGCAGTACTTC CASSESYGPYEQYF
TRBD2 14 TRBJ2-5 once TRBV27 TGTGCCAGCAGCCAACACGGGACTAGGGAGACCCAGTACTTC CASSQHGTRETQYF
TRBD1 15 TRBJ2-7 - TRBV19 TGTGCCAGTAGTCCACCCGACAGGGACGCCTACGAGCAGTACTTC CASSPPDRDAYEQYF
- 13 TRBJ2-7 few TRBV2 TGTGCCAGCAGTGATCAGCGGAACTACGAGCAGTACTTC CASSDQRNYEQYF
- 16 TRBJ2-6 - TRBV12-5 TGTGCTAGTGGGGAAGATCGGGGCTCTGGGGCCAACGTCCTGACTTTC CASGEDRGSGANVLTF
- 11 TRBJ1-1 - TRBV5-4 TGTGCCAGCAGCTTGGGCACTGAAGCTTTCTTT CASSLGTEAFF
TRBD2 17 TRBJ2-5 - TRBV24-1 TGTGCCACCAGTGATTCAGTACGGGACTACCTTCAAGAGACCCAGTACTTC CATSDSVRDYLQETQYF
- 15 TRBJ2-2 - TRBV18 TGTGCCAGCTCACCAAACCCAATGAACACCGGGGAGCTGTTTTTT CASSPNPMNTGELFF
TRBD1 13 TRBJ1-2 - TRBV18 TGTGCCAGCTCACAAGGGACAGGGAAAGGCTACACCTTC CASSQGTGKGYTF
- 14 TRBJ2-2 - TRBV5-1 TGCGCCAGCAGCTCTGACTACTTCGCCGGGGAGCTGTTTTTT CASSSDYFAGELFF
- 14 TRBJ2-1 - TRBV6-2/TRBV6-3 TGTGCCAGCAGTTACCCCCGACAGATCAATGAGCAGTTCTTC CASSYPRQINEQFF
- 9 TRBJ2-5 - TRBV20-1 TGCAGCCCCCGTCCTGCTCAGTACTTC CSPRPAQYF
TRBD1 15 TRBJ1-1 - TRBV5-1 TGCGCCAGCAGCTTGTCGGGACAGGGTGGCACTGAAGCTTTCTTT CASSLSGQGGTEAFF
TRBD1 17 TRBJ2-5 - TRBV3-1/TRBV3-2 TGTGCCAGCAGCCAAGGGTCGGGACAGGGGTTTCGGGAGACCCAGTACTTC CASSQGSGQGFRETQYF
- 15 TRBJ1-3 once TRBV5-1 TGCGCCAGCAGCTTGTCGGGGATCACTGGAAACACCATATATTTT CASSLSGITGNTIYF
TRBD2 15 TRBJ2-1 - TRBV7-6 TGTGCCAGCAGCTTAGGGGGACTAGCGGGGGATGAGCAGTTCTTC CASSLGGLAGDEQFF
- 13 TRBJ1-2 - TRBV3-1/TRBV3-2 TGTGCCAGCAGCCAAGAGGGGGCAGGTGGCTACACCTTC CASSQEGAGGYTF